These 24 T cell receptor beta chains were sequenced from one sample in a study of T-cell memory formation after mild COVID-19 (TCRdb year 2021). Library preparation was by 5' RACE. The sequencing machine was an Illumina NovaSeq 6000. TCRdb handled the public reads itself, with Q25 trimming in fastp and clone calling in MiXCR, and kept productive beta chains. Each CDR3 protein appears once, grouped with its most common genes and DNA. The sample table lists 110,000 or so distinct CDR3 sequences, about a fifth of them with a count of one. Of the sample, roughly 40% falls within the top ten clones. The sequenced material came from PBMCs or a T cell subset sorted from them (not recorded which). Every receptor here comes from a man aged 18-30 years who had mild COVID-19 (a few samples of this study predate the infection). The sample titles of this study are shuffled in the database, so cell type and time point are left out; the donor was told from shared clones.

The chain couples TRBV6-5 to TRBJ2-2; TRBD1 agrees at 9 bases. V gave up 4 bases and J gave up 7 bases; unmatched junction bases: 4. This CDR3 is built from 14 residues. Germline V gene sequence: CDR1 MNHEY, CDR2 SVGAGI. CDR3 nucleotide sequence: TGTGCCAGCAGTTCGACAGGGGGTGGCGGGGAGCTGTTTTTT. This encodes CASSSTGGGGELFF.

This clonotype was detected many times. The V gene is TRBV29-1, the J gene TRBJ2-6; D perhaps matches TRBD1 (6 bases). This CDR3 contains 17 residues. Trimming removed 3 bases from V and 4 bases from J, with 19 bases in between. Germline V gene sequence: CDR1 SQVTM, CDR2 ANQGSEA. In nucleotides, the CDR3 is TGCAGCGTTGAGGGGACACGCCATTTAGGAGGGGCCAACGTCCTGACTTTC. It specifies CSVEGTRHLGGANVLTF.

The chain has TRBV21-1 and TRBJ1-3; the table's D call of TRBD1 was not tested on the DNA. TRBV21-1 is a pseudogene segment. This CDR3 is 15 amino acids long. The CDR3 loop is CASSKDVLSGNTIYF. The CDR3 DNA reads as TGTGCCAGCAGCAAAGATGTCCTCTCTGGAAACACCATATATTTT.

This clonotype was recorded many times. The V call is TRBV4-1, the J call TRBJ1-2; D ambiguous. This CDR3 comprises 16 residues. CDR1 is MGHRA and CDR2 is YSYEKL in the germline V gene. Trimming removed 0 bases at V and 3 bases at J, with 14 bases between. The CDR3: CASSQDTGLVYYGYTF. The CDR3 DNA sequence: TGCGCCAGCAGCCAAGATACCGGACTGGTATACTATGGCTACACCTTC.

For this clonotype: One end of the junction does not line up with germline, which may come from a read error. The chain is built from TRBV19 and TRBJ2-1; 9 bases agree with TRBD1. The CDR3 consists of 12 residues. Germline assignment: CDR1 LNHDA and CDR2 SQIVND (reference sequence). For the CDR3, the DNA is TGTGCCAGTAGTATGAACAGGGGGCTGGCGGTCTTC. Protein sequence: CASSMNRGLAVF.

This rearrangement joins TRBV20-1 to TRBJ1-1, with D tentatively TRBD1 (5 bases). Germline CDR1 DFQATT, CDR2 SNEGSKA (reference sequence). The CDR3 is made up of 12 amino acids. Trimming removed 6 bases at V and 6 bases at J, with 14 bases between. CDR3 in DNA: TGCAGTGCGAGGGGCCAGGACGCTGAAGCTTTCTTT. It is translated as CSARGQDAEAFF.

Only a few counts were recorded for this clonotype. The V gene is TRBV5-1, the J gene TRBJ2-5; 11 bases align to TRBD2. V was pared by 3 bases and J by 1 base, with 2 bases of the junction left unmatched. The CDR3 contains 15 residues. The V gene's germline CDR1 is SGHRS and CDR2 YFSETQ. The CDR3 nucleotides are TGCGCCAGCAGCTCGGGACTAGCGGTCCAAGAGACCCAGTACTTC. Protein product: CASSSGLAVQETQYF.

The chain carries TRBV14 and TRBJ2-5; 8 bases agree with TRBD2. CDR1 SGHDN and CDR2 FVKESK come from the germline V gene. This CDR3 spans 16 amino acids. Trimming at V came to 4 bases and at J to 4 bases, leaving 11 bases not matched to a gene. The CDR3 reads CASSPRPRGGLETQYF. The CDR3 bases are TGTGCCAGCAGCCCCCGCCCACGGGGGGGACTAGAGACCCAGTACTTC.

The V and J genes are TRBV6-5 and TRBJ2-5; D remains ambiguous. The CDR3 has 14 residues. Per the germline V gene, CDR1 is MNHEY and CDR2 is SVGAGI. Trimming took 3 bases from V and 5 from J, leaving 13 bases between them. CDR3 bases: TGTGCCAGCAGTTATCTAGGGTCCGGGGAGACCCAGTACTTC. Protein sequence: CASSYLGSGETQYF.

This clonotype has a handful of counts. The V gene is TRBV4-1, the J gene TRBJ2-5, with unresolved D. V lost 2 bases and J lost 4, with 23 bases in between. Germline values: CDR1 MGHRA, CDR2 YSYEKL. There are 18 residues in the CDR3. CDR3 residues: CASSQLEVVGVGSETQYF. The CDR3 bases are TGCGCCAGCAGCCAACTCGAAGTGGTAGGAGTCGGGTCAGAGACCCAGTACTTC.

CDR3 in amino acids: CASSQPEGSEQYF. The CDR3 DNA follows: TGTGCCAGCAGCCAGCCCGAGGGTAGCGAGCAGTACTTC. The chain has TRBV7-8 and TRBJ2-7; maybe TRBD2 (5 bases). The germline V and J ends were trimmed by 5 bases and 6 bases, with 14 bases remaining between them. Germline CDR1 and CDR2: SGHVS and FQNEAQ. This CDR3 contains 13 residues.

This chain uses TRBV21-1 with TRBJ2-7. TRBV21-1 constitutes a pseudogene. The CDR3 extends over 11 amino acids. The CDR3, as DNA: TGTGCCAGCAGGAAAGACGGCGAGCAGTACGTC. It is translated as CASRKDGEQYV.

This clonotype showed up just a few times. V usage is TRBV12-3 or TRBV12-4 and J usage is TRBJ1-5, with TRBD1 matching over 9 bases. The V and J ends lost 8 bases and 6 bases, in that order; junction bases with no gene match: 11. The CDR3 length is 15 residues. The CDR3 loop is CASPRDRENFQPQHF. CDR3 coding DNA: TGTGCCAGCCCCCGGGACAGGGAAAATTTTCAGCCCCAGCATTTT.

In this sample, this clonotype turned up a few times. The rearrangement links TRBV5-6 to TRBJ1-2; D is undetermined. The germline V and J ends were trimmed by 1 base and 4 bases, with 8 bases remaining between them. The CDR3 contains 13 residues. Looked up from germline, CDR1 is SGHDT and CDR2 is YYEEEE. The CDR3 region is CASSLKRLYGYTF. The DNA of the CDR3 is TGTGCCAGCAGCTTGAAACGCCTCTATGGCTACACCTTC.

The CDR3 loop reads CASSQDWQGAGGYTF. In DNA form, the CDR3 reads TGCGCCAGCAGCCAAGATTGGCAGGGGGCAGGTGGCTACACCTTC. J is TRBJ1-2 and V is TRBV4-3, with 8 bases identical to TRBD1. The CDR3 sequence is 15 residues long. Looked up from germline, CDR1 is LGHNA and CDR2 is YSLEER. Trimming cost V 0 bases and J 7 bases; bases outside gene matches: 7.

This clonotype was counted between two and nine times. The rearrangement joins TRBV19 to TRBJ1-1, with D perhaps matching TRBD1 (5 bases). V was pared by 3 bases and J by 4 bases, with 12 bases between. The CDR3 is made up of 14 amino acids. The germline V gene has CDR1 LNHDA and CDR2 SQIVND (reference sequence). CDR3 DNA: TGTGCCAGTAGTATTTGGGGGGGTGCCACTGAAGCTTTCTTT. Its protein is CASSIWGGATEAFF. The full variable domain, its missing parts supplied by reference TRBV19 and TRBJ1-1, is DGGITQSPKYLFRKEGQNVTLSCEQNLNHDAMYWYRQDPGQGLRLIYYSQIVNDFQKGDIAEGYSVSREKKESFPLTVTSAQKNPTAFYLCASSIWGGATEAFFGQGTRLTVV.

This clonotype was picked up a small number of times. The J gene is TRBJ2-5, the V gene TRBV7-9; possibly TRBD1 or TRBD2 for D (6 bases each). This CDR3 comprises 13 residues. Germline values: CDR1 SEHNR, CDR2 FQNEAQ (reference sequence). V was shortened by 4 bases and J by 10 bases, with 16 bases between the two germline ends. The CDR3 sequence is CASSSVRGLDQYF. The CDR3 region has the DNA TGTGCCAGCAGCTCGGTACGGGGGCTGGACCAGTACTTC.

Turning to this clonotype: The junction differs from germline at one of its ends, possibly a read error. The chain recombines TRBV7-2 with TRBJ1-4; no definite D call. The CDR3 loop spans 12 amino acids. The V gene's germline CDR1 is SGHTA and CDR2 FQGNSA. The CDR3 region has the DNA TGTGCCAGCCGCTTAGAAGGGAGGAAACTGTTTTTT. The encoded protein is CASRLEGRKLFF.

The chain uses TRBV12-3 or TRBV12-4 and TRBJ1-5; D is possibly TRBD1 (6 bases). This CDR3 contains 15 residues. V shed 3 bases and J shed 11 bases, with 20 bases lying between them. CDR3 region: CASSFYAGVSLAQHF. The CDR3 DNA is TGTGCCAGCAGTTTTTATGCAGGGGTATCTTTAGCCCAGCATTTT.

This clonotype turned up a few times. The rearrangement links TRBV6-2 or TRBV6-3 to TRBJ1-2; no clear D. With 7 bases removed from V and 2 bases from J, the gap between germline ends came to 11 bases. Germline CDR1 is MNHEY and CDR2 is SVGEGT. This CDR3 is 13 amino acids long. The CDR3 DNA reads as TGTGCCAGCATTGGGATAAAAAACTATGGCTACACCTTC. It specifies CASIGIKNYGYTF.

The table lists this clonotype with a few counts. V and J are TRBV4-1 and TRBJ1-2; no clear D. The V end lost 4 bases, the J end lost 7 bases, and 13 bases lay between the germline ends. CDR1 and CDR2 from the germline V gene are MGHRA and YSYEKL. CDR3 size: 13 residues. The CDR3 nucleotides read TGCGCCAGCAGCCGACGGACTTTAGGTGGCTACACCTTC. Its translation: CASSRRTLGGYTF.

This clonotype showed up many times. The chain employs TRBV6-5 and TRBJ2-2, with D maybe TRBD2 (6 bases). V shed 8 bases and J shed 1 base, with 8 bases lying between them. The germline CDR1 and CDR2 sequences are MNHEY and SVGAGI. The CDR3 totals 13 residues. Written as DNA, the CDR3 is TGTGCCAGCGTGGAGGGGAACACCGGGGAGCTGTTTTTT. Residues: CASVEGNTGELFF.

This clonotype has a handful of counts. The rearrangement links TRBV11-2 to TRBJ2-3; D is unclear. CDR1 is SGHAT, CDR2 FQNNGV, per germline. With 7 bases removed from V and 5 bases from J, the gap between germline ends came to 16 bases. CDR3 size: 14 residues. In DNA, the CDR3 is TGTGCCAGCAACCCCTTCTCCGGCGTAGATACGCAGTATTTT. This encodes CASNPFSGVDTQYF. Based on the CDR3 plus reference TRBV11-2 and TRBJ2-3, the full variable domain is EAGVAQSPRYKIIEKRQSVAFWCNPISGHATLYWYQQILGQGPKLLIQFQNNGVVDDSQLPKDRFSAERLKGVDSTLKIQPAKLEDSAVYLCASNPFSGVDTQYFGPGTRLTVL.

In this sample, this clonotype turned up a few times. This sequence joins TRBV3-2 and TRBJ1-6; TRBD1, the table's D call, lacks a check against the DNA. TRBV3-2 is a pseudogene segment. The CDR3 spans 15 residues. DNA for the CDR3: TGTGCCAGCATCTCGACAGGGATCGGTAATTCACCCCTCCACTTT. It encodes CASISTGIGNSPLHF.